The rows below give T cell receptor beta chains drawn from one sample of a study of PD-1 blockade in classical Hodgkin lymphoma. Some clones are missing from TCRdb's copy, which holds only in-frame ones; the method was immunoSEQ multiplex PCR. This table holds more than 30,000 clones, around 88% found once. This specimen consisted of peripheral blood mononuclear cells (PBMCs), obtained before the second cycle of nivolumab. These receptors all stem from a human donor with classical Hodgkin lymphoma. CDR3s include the opening cysteine and the closing phenylalanine or tryptophan. Only some rows state a clone size, as once, few, many or a class for expanded clones.

V	J	size	CDR3
TRBV4-2	TRBJ1-6	-	CASSFVGDRNSPLHF
TRBV19	TRBJ1-3	-	CASREHRSRGDTIYF
TRBV19	TRBJ1-5	once	CASKKLGDGQPQHF
TRBV6-5	TRBJ1-5	once	CASSYYAGSNQPQHF
TRBV7-3	TRBJ1-1	-	CASSLTTGATEAFF
TRBV7-9	TRBJ2-7	-	CASSLEDIEQYF
TRBV7-9	TRBJ2-1	-	CASSLWEEQFF
TRBV7-3	TRBJ2-7	-	CASSLRGQGASEQYF
TRBV27	TRBJ1-4	-	CASSSGTAGNEKLFF
TRBV11-3	TRBJ2-5	-	CASSLGRAGNQETQYF
TRBV15	TRBJ1-2	-	CATSDQNPVESYGYTF
TRBV29-1	TRBJ2-3	-	CSVGSGSTDTQYF
TRBV5-1	TRBJ2-3	-	CASSLSASSGTDTQYF
TRBV10-3	TRBJ2-7	-	CAITSGTGNYEQYF
TRBV11-2	TRBJ1-1	-	CASSLDKFPGEGFEAFF
TRBV11-3	TRBJ2-7	once	CASSFSRTGQREQYF
TRBV29-1	TRBJ2-3	-	CSGYLADATDTQYF
TRBV6-1	TRBJ2-4	-	CASSDMRGGGENIQYF
TRBV5-1	TRBJ1-6	-	CASSLRGTESPLHF
TRBV4-2	TRBJ1-2	-	CASSQDSGRGVGYTF
TRBV25-1	TRBJ2-2	-	CASSTPSVTGELFF
TRBV11-3	TRBJ2-4	-	CASSFFVVTAKNIQYF
TRBV19	TRBJ1-5	few	CASRGSNQPQHF
TRBV7-9	TRBJ2-2	-	CASSSDTGELFF
TRBV7-9	TRBJ2-1	-	CASSYRPERKTRYNEQFF
TRBV18	TRBJ2-5	few	CASSPQVGGSETQYF
TRBV27	TRBJ1-2	-	CASSPSQGGNGGYTF
TRBV6-5	TRBJ1-1	-	CASSYSGYPEAFF
TRBV13	TRBJ2-3	-	CASSNPTGRGRTDTQYF
TRBV4-2	TRBJ2-1	-	CASSPRRTSGRSYNEQFF
TRBV20-1	TRBJ2-1	-	CSARLGQGQFF
TRBV10-1	TRBJ2-2	-	CASSPGLNTGELFF
TRBV9	TRBJ2-6	-	CASSVGRRAISGANVLTF
TRBV23-1	TRBJ2-3	-	CASSRGGGTDTQYF
TRBV9	TRBJ1-5	once	CASSVGETSSQPQHF
TRBV6-1	TRBJ1-1	once	CASNIGPTNTEAFF
TRBV27	TRBJ2-7	few	CATRGRISYEQYF
TRBV7-6	TRBJ2-7	-	CASSLPPSRLAGVHEQYF
TRBV19	TRBJ2-5	-	CASSETQYF
TRBV27	TRBJ1-1	-	CASSRIRGVNTEAFF
TRBV15	TRBJ2-2	-	CATSKLAGYTGELFF
TRBV9	TRBJ2-7	-	CASSVASQVPYEQYF
TRBV5-1	TRBJ1-2	-	CASSLGNRGYTF
TRBV11-3	TRBJ2-7	-	CASSPSGVVEQYF
TRBV11-2	TRBJ2-3	-	CASSSYALGGTDTQYF
TRBV7-3	TRBJ2-7	-	CASSSYRGPYEQYF
TRBV6-1	TRBJ2-5	-	CARSRGGQETQYF
TRBV7-6	TRBJ2-7	-	CASSRTSGGYEQYF
TRBV25-1	TRBJ2-5	-	CASSNAGTRGQETQYF
TRBV28	TRBJ2-5	-	CASSPQETQYF
TRBV7-9	TRBJ2-7	-	CASSQGQLGQYF
TRBV12-5	TRBJ1-2	-	CASSKGRVGYTF
TRBV6-5	TRBJ2-5	-	CATTTGVSAQYF
TRBV29-1	TRBJ2-2	-	CSGSGGPAGELFF
TRBV7-2	TRBJ2-3	-	CASSLVYRWREGTDTQYF